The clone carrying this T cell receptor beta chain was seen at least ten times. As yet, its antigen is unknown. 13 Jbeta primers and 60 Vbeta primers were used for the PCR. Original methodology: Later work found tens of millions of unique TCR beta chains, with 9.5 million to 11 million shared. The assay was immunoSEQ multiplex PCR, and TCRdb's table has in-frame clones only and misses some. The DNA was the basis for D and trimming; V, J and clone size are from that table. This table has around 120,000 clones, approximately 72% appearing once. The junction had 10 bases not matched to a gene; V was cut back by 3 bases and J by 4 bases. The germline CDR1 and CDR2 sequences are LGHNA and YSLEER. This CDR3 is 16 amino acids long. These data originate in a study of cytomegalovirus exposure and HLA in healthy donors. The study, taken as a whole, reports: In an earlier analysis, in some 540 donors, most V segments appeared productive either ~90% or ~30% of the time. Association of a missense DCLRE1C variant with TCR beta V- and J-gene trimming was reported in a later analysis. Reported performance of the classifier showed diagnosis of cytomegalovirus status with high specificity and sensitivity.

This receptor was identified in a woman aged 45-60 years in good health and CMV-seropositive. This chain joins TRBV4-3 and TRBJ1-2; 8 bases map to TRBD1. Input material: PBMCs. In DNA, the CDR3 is TGCGCCAGCAGCCACGAGACAGGGGAAAGGGGCTATGGCTACACCTTC. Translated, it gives CASSHETGERGYGYTF.